A selection of T cell receptor beta chains follows, all from one sample in a study of blood T cell repertoires in COVID-19. Method: immunoSEQ multiplex PCR; TCRdb's copy keeps in-frame clones and lacks some. The data show some 210,000 clones, roughly nine tenths seen once. Sequenced input: peripheral blood. These receptors were taken from a man aged 55 to 70 who had recovered from COVID-19. Both conserved end residues are part of each CDR3.

j_gene	v_gene	CDR3aa
TRBJ2-7	TRBV28	CASRSSRTSFSYEQYF
TRBJ2-7	TRBV2	CASRGDSGTSSYEQYF
TRBJ1-5	TRBV7-2	CASSSSPNQPQHF
TRBJ1-2	TRBV6-5	CASSLYGQGGYGYTF
TRBJ1-4	TRBV3-1/TRBV3-2	CAVQGFREKLFF
TRBJ1-5	TRBV18	CASSEMDRESQPQHF
TRBJ1-4	TRBV7-2	CASSQALNEKLFF
TRBJ2-2	TRBV9	CASKRWENTGELFF
TRBJ2-3	TRBV3-1/TRBV3-2	CASSQVGLKLGTQYF
TRBJ1-5	TRBV4-3	CASSQGAISNQPQHF
TRBJ2-4	TRBV5-1	CASSLMGGEAKNIQYF